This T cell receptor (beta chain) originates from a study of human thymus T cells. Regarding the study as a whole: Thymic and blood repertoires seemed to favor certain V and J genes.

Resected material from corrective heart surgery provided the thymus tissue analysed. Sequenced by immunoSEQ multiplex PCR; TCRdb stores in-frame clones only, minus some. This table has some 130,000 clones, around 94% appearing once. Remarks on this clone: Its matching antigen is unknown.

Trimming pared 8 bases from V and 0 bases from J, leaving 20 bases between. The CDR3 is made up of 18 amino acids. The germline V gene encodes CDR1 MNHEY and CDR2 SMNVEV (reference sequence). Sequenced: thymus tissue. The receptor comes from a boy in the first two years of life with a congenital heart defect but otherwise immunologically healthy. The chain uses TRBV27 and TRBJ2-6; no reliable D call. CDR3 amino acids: CASCPTVTSGSGANVLTF. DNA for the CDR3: TGTGCCAGCTGTCCGACGGTGACATCAGGCTCTGGGGCCAACGTCCTGACTTTC.